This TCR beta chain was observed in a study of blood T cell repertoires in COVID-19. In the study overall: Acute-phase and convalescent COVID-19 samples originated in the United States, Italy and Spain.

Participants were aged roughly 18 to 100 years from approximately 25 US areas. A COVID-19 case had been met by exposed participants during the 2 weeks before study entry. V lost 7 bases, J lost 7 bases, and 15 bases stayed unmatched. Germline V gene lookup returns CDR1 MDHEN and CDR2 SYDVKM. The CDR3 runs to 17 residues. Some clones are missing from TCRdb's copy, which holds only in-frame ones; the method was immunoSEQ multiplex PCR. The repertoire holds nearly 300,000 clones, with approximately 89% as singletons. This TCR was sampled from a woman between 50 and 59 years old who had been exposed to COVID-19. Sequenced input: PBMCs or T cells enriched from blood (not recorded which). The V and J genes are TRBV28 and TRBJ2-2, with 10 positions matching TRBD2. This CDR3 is CASTAGQRGGSIGELFF. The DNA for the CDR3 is TGTGCCAGCACCGCCGGGCAGCGGGGGGGCTCGATCGGGGAGCTGTTTTTT.